This T cell receptor beta chain is drawn from a study of T cells in Graves' hyperthyroidism and ophthalmopathy (dated by TCRdb to the late 2010s). In terms of the full investigation: Peripheral blood was sampled at the time of initial diagnosis, prior to any treatment. To identify TCR V-J signatures that set the groups apart, the researchers used a discovery cohort of 100 patients, made up of around 40 with Graves' ophthalmopathy and about 59 with stable Graves' hyperthyroidism. Prospective prediction of ophthalmopathy was tested in an independent validation cohort consisting of roughly 20 hyperthyroidism patients and over 15 patients who later progressed to ophthalmopathy. The roughly 99 discovery patients were divided at random into training and test sets in a 7:3 ratio. Thyroid tissue and blood T-cell repertoires from about six Graves' hyperthyroidism patients were also compared in the study. Once sampling was done, hyperthyroidism patients were given methimazole at a starting dose of 30 mg daily, whereas ophthalmopathy patients were given high-dose intravenous methylprednisolone. The paper reports TCR Vbeta CDR3 sequencing of some 140 peripheral blood samples: around 41 ophthalmopathy, around 80 hyperthyroidism and approximately 17 progressor patients. Overall study outcomes, separate from this receptor: During validation, the model predicted progression to ophthalmopathy a median of approximately 6.5 months ahead of onset, with more than 55% sensitivity and around 72% specificity. No statistical method was used to set the sample size in advance, and investigators knew the group allocation. Most expanded thyroid clonotypes (frequency above 0.001) were also detected in blood, suggesting blood repertoires may reflect thyroid immune responses. Ophthalmopathy was separated from stable hyperthyroidism by a 13 V-J signature model, with around 90% sensitivity and 81% to 82% specificity obtained in cross-validation and 80%/75% obtained in testing.

A patient counted as having stable Graves' hyperthyroidism if no progression to ophthalmopathy occurred over 18 months of follow-up. Hyperthyroidism patients were newly diagnosed, with disease duration under 2 months, and aged 18 to 65 years. The study excluded patients with uncontrolled infections, other autoimmune diseases, pregnancy or lactation. Diagnoses were based on clinical symptoms, serum thyroxine and TRAb, thyroid ultrasound and orbital computed tomography. PBMCs were isolated from approximately 10 ml of fresh peripheral blood by Ficoll-Paque density gradient centrifugation. Trizol reagent was used to extract total RNA, and RNA quality was then checked on an Agilent 2100 Bioanalyzer. V drops 2 bases and J drops 5 bases, leaving 6 bases in between. Counted from cysteine to phenylalanine, this CDR3 has 12 amino acids. Only the CDR3 DNA is retained, 36 bases long and in frame from the first base. According to the germline V gene, CDR1 reads MNHEY and CDR2 reads SVGAGI.

On this clonotype: What this receptor recognizes is not known. No much larger clonotype is one base removed from it; base qualities were not supplied.

The TCR beta CDR3 regions were amplified from RNA transcripts. A first-round RT-PCR of the TCR CDR3 used the HTBI primer set with the Qiagen OneStep RT-PCR kit. The libraries were constructed in a second round of multiplex PCR and then size-selected and purified. Libraries were sequenced paired-end with 100 bp reads on an Illumina HiSeq2000. Regarding the original processing steps: Raw data were processed with SOAPnuke, discarding reads with adapters, uncalled bases, mean Phred below 15, or no exact constant-primer or identifier match. High-quality paired reads were merged using COPE v1.2.5, and each unique nucleotide sequence was defined as a clonotype. MiTCR v1.1 was used to align the clonotypes against IMGT TRBV, TRBD and TRBJ reference segments. The analysis included only V-J combinations with a frequency above 0.0001, which together covered about 99% of the repertoires. A TCS score was defined as the ratio between F50 (clonal expansion) and ExV (chaos), using BLOSUM62-based TCRdist between CDR3 peptides within each V-J. Welch's t-statistics and random forest reduced roughly 530 V-J features to about 13, which were used in a naive Bayes classifier (R e1071). TCRdb itself trimmed the public reads at Q25 with fastp, ran MiXCR and retained productive beta chains. Entries are consolidated by CDR3 protein sequence, retaining the most common genes and DNA. The V and J calls and clone size come from TCRdb's table, not from the authors' own analysis. This sample holds approximately 590,000 distinct CDR3 sequences; 15% to 19% were observed only once. Clones ranked in the top ten supply approximately 7.4% of the sample.

Sequenced sample: blood. The rearrangement combines TRBV6-5 with TRBJ2-5, with no reliable assignment of the D segment. This sequence was found in a woman in her thirties with Graves' hyperthyroidism. The nucleotide sequence is TGTGCCAGCAGTTACAGGGCGGAGACCCAGTACTTC. It codes for CASSYRAETQYF.